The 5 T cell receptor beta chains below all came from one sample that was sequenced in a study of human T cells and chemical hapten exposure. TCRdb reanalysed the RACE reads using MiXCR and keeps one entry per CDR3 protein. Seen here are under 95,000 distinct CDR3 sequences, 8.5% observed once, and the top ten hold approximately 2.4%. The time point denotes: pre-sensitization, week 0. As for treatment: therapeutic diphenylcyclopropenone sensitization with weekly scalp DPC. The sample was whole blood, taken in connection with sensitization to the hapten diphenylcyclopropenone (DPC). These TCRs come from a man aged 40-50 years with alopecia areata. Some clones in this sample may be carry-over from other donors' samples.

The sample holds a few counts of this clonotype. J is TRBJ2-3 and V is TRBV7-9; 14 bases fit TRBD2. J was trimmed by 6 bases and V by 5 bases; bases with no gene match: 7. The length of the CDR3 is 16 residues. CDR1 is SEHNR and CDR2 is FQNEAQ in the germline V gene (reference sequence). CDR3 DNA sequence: TGTGCCAGCAGCCGAGGGACTAGCGGGGGAGAGGATACGCAGTATTTT. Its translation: CASSRGTSGGEDTQYF.

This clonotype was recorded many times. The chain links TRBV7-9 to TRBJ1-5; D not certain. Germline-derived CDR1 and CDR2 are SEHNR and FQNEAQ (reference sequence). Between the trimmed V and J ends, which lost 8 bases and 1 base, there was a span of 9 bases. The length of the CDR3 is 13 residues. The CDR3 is CASSSTSNQPQHF. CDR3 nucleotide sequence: TGTGCCAGCTCGAGCACGAGCAATCAGCCCCAGCATTTT. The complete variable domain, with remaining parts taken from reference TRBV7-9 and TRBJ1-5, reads DTGVSQNPRHKITKRGQNVTFRCDPISEHNRLYWYRQTLGQGPEFLTYFQNEAQLEKSRLLSDRFSAERPKGSFSTLEIQRTEQGDSAMYLCASSSTSNQPQHFGDGTRLSIL.

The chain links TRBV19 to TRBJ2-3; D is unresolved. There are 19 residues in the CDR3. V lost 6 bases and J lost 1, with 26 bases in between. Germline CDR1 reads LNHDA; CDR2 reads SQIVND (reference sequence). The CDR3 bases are TGTGCCAGTAGAAGGAAGGGTTTGGGCAGCCAGTCTGGCACAGATACGCAGTATTTT. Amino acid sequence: CASRRKGLGSQSGTDTQYF. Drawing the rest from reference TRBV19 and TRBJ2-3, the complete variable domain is DGGITQSPKYLFRKEGQNVTLSCEQNLNHDAMYWYRQDPGQGLRLIYYSQIVNDFQKGDIAEGYSVSREKKESFPLTVTSAQKNPTAFYLCASRRKGLGSQSGTDTQYFGPGTRLTVL.

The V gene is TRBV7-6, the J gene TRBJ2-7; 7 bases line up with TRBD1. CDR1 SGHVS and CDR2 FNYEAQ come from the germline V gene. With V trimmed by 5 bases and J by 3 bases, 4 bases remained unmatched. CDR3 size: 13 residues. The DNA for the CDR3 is TGTGCCAGCAGCCCCGGGACAGACTACGAGCAGTACTTC. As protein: CASSPGTDYEQYF.

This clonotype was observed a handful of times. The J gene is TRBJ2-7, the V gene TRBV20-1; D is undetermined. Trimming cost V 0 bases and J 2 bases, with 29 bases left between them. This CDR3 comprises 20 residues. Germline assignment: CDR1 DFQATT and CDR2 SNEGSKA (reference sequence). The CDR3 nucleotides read TGCAGTGCTAGAGATCTACGGAATGAAATTTACGAAATAATACCCTACGAGCAGTACTTC. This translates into CSARDLRNEIYEIIPYEQYF.